The 26 T cell receptor beta chains below all came from one sample that was sequenced in a study of blood T cell repertoires in COVID-19. The assay was immunoSEQ multiplex PCR, and TCRdb's table has in-frame clones only and misses some. The sample has approximately 300,000 clones; around 90% are singletons. Sequenced material: PBMCs or T cells enriched from blood (not recorded which). All receptors come from a woman in her thirties who had recovered from COVID-19.

This chain connects TRBV19 to TRBJ1-2; TRBD1 aligns across 8 bases. V was clipped by 3 bases and J by 8 bases; unmatched bases: 5. Germline V gene lookup returns CDR1 LNHDA and CDR2 SQIVND (reference sequence). The CDR3 contains 13 residues. The chain's CDR3 is CASSIDRGGGYTF. The CDR3 DNA reads as TGTGCCAGTAGTATCGACAGGGGCGGGGGCTACACCTTC. Filled out from reference TRBV19 and TRBJ1-2, the complete variable domain reads DGGITQSPKYLFRKEGQNVTLSCEQNLNHDAMYWYRQDPGQGLRLIYYSQIVNDFQKGDIAEGYSVSREKKESFPLTVTSAQKNPTAFYLCASSIDRGGGYTFGSGTRLTVV.

The chain links TRBV30 to TRBJ2-1; 11 nucleotides agree with TRBD2. V lost 5 bases, J lost 10 bases, and 13 bases stayed unmatched. The CDR3 contains 15 residues. The germline V gene has CDR1 GTSNPN and CDR2 SVGIG (reference sequence). CDR3: CAWGLHSGGAREQFF. CDR3 in DNA: TGTGCCTGGGGATTACATAGCGGGGGGGCCCGGGAGCAGTTCTTC.

The J gene is TRBJ1-5, the V gene TRBV6-5, with D uncertain. CDR3 length: 13 amino acids. Germline CDR1 MNHEY, CDR2 SVGAGI. Deletions cut 7 bases from V and 0 bases from J, with 7 bases between. The CDR3 here is CASKATSNQPQHF. CDR3 DNA: TGTGCCAGCAAAGCCACTAGCAATCAGCCCCAGCATTTT.

The rearrangement uses TRBV5-1 and TRBJ1-6; 8 bases are shared with TRBD1. V gave up 0 bases and J gave up 7 bases; unmatched junction bases: 3. This CDR3 contains 15 residues. Germline assignment: CDR1 SGHRS and CDR2 YFSETQ. CDR3: CASSLDGTGNSPLHF. Written as DNA, the CDR3 is TGCGCCAGCAGCTTGGATGGGACAGGCAATTCACCCCTCCACTTT.

V is TRBV7-9 and J is TRBJ1-1; the D gene is possibly TRBD1 (6 bases). Looked up from germline, CDR1 is SEHNR and CDR2 is FQNEAQ (reference sequence). This CDR3 spans 16 amino acids. V shed 6 bases and J shed 0 bases, with 17 bases lying between them. The CDR3 DNA sequence: TGTGCCAGCAGATCAGGGACACCAAGCATGAACACTGAAGCTTTCTTT. Its protein is CASRSGTPSMNTEAFF.

As concerns this clone: The junction and the germline gene differ at one end; a read error may be behind it. This chain joins TRBV29-1 and TRBJ2-1; TRBD2 is a possible D gene (7 bases). Germline loops: CDR1 SQVTM, CDR2 ANQGSEA. This CDR3 comprises 13 residues. The CDR3 coding sequence is TGCAGCGTGGATGTTGGGGGGGCCAATGAGCAGCTCTTC. Translation: CSVDVGGANEQLF.

This chain connects TRBV15 to TRBJ1-5; 9 nucleotides match TRBD1. The CDR3 sequence is 15 residues long. Per germline, CDR1 LNHNV and CDR2 YYDKDF (reference sequence). Germline trimming cut 4 bases from V and 3 bases from J; bases unmatched to any gene: 4. CDR3 sequence reads: CATSTGQGINQPQHF. DNA for the CDR3: TGTGCCACCAGCACTGGACAGGGGATCAATCAGCCCCAGCATTTT. Supplemented by reference TRBV15 and TRBJ1-5, the full variable domain reads DAMVIQNPRYQVTQFGKPVTLSCSQTLNHNVMYWYQQKSSQAPKLLFHYYDKDFNNEADTPDNFQSRRPNTSFCFLDIRSPGLGDTAMYLCATSTGQGINQPQHFGDGTRLSIL.

The chain employs TRBV5-5 and TRBJ2-2, with 7 bases aligning to TRBD1. There are 17 residues in the CDR3. With 4 bases clipped from V and 1 base from J, the junction kept 10 bases outside the gene matches. Germline CDR1 is SGHKS and CDR2 is YYEKEE (reference sequence). CDR3 region: CASSPMTGNRNTGELFF. The CDR3 DNA reads TGTGCCAGCAGCCCAATGACAGGGAATAGGAACACCGGGGAGCTGTTTTTT.

The rearrangement uses TRBV11-2 and TRBJ1-1; D call uncertain. CDR3 length: 13 amino acids. The V gene's germline CDR1 is SGHAT and CDR2 FQNNGV. Trimming removed 3 bases from V and 2 bases from J, with 7 bases in between. The DNA for the CDR3 is TGTGCCAGCAGCTTTTCAGGCAACACTGAAGCTTTCTTT. Its protein product is CASSFSGNTEAFF.

The CDR3 bases are TGTGCCAGTAGTGCCCCCGGGACAGGGAACACTGAAGCTTTCTTT. It yields the protein CASSAPGTGNTEAFF. V usage is TRBV19 and J usage is TRBJ1-1, with 8 bases lining up with TRBD1. The ends lost 5 bases at V and 1 base at J; junction bases unmatched: 6. The CDR3 spans 15 residues. The V gene's germline CDR1 is LNHDA and CDR2 SQIVND (reference sequence).

The chain is built from TRBV5-1 and TRBJ1-2, with D possibly matching TRBD1 (6 bases). V gave up 3 bases and J gave up 7 bases, with 19 bases separating them. This CDR3 spans 15 amino acids. Germline V lookup: CDR1 SGHRS, CDR2 YFSETQ. This CDR3 is CASSSLGGGGGGYTF. The CDR3 coding sequence is TGCGCCAGCAGCTCCCTTGGGGGGGGCGGTGGTGGCTACACCTTC.

This chain connects TRBV7-6 to TRBJ2-2; TRBD2 aligns across 12 bases. The CDR3 has 15 residues. J gave up 5 bases and V 4 bases, and 2 bases lay outside the gene matches. Germline V gene lookup returns CDR1 SGHVS and CDR2 FNYEAQ. DNA for the CDR3: TGTGCCAGCAGCTCTGGACTAGCGGGGACCGGGGAGCTGTTTTTT. It translates to CASSSGLAGTGELFF.

CDR3 DNA sequence: TGCGCCAGCAGCCAACCTTGGGCAGGAAACGCCTACGAGCAGTACTTC. As protein: CASSQPWAGNAYEQYF. The rearrangement links TRBV4-1 to TRBJ2-7; no definite D call. The CDR3 totals 16 residues. Trimming left V 2 bases short and J 2 bases short, with 16 bases between. Germline-derived CDR1 and CDR2 are MGHRA and YSYEKL.

The rearrangement joins TRBV5-4 to TRBJ1-1; D might be TRBD1 (5 bases). Per the germline V gene, CDR1 is SGHNT and CDR2 is YYREEE (reference sequence). CDR3 size: 14 residues. V lost 3 bases, J lost 6 bases, and 15 bases lay in between. CDR3 bases: TGTGCCAGCAGCTGGGCGGGGGATCCTCCTGAAGCTTTCTTT. Amino acid sequence: CASSWAGDPPEAFF.

This clone was counted many times. CDR3 nucleotides: TGCGCCAGCGTTAGCGGCTACAATGAGCAGTTCTTC. This codes for CASVSGYNEQFF. The chain employs TRBV10-2 and TRBJ2-1; D may be TRBD2 (6 bases). V was pared by 8 bases and J by 3 bases, with 8 bases between. The germline CDR1 and CDR2 sequences are WSHSY and SAAADI. The CDR3 consists of 12 residues.

The chain is built from TRBV9 and TRBJ2-3, with a possible D match to TRBD2 (7 bases). Germline lookup yields CDR1 SGDLS and CDR2 YYNGEE. This CDR3 spans 15 amino acids. Deletions cut 4 bases from V and 4 bases from J, with 16 bases between. This chain's CDR3 is CASSFRTGGSDTQYF. For the CDR3, the DNA is TGTGCCAGCAGCTTTAGAACGGGGGGCTCAGATACGCAGTATTTT. Full variable domain (rest looked up from reference TRBV9 and TRBJ2-3): DSGVTQTPKHLITATGQRVTLRCSPRSGDLSVYWYQQSLDQGLQFLIQYYNGEERAKGNILERFSAQQFPDLHSELNLSSLELGDSALYFCASSFRTGGSDTQYFGPGTRLTVL.

This clone was recorded once. The V call is TRBV4-3, the J call TRBJ2-1, with D perhaps matching TRBD2 (6 bases). The CDR3 sequence is 19 residues long. Germline CDR1 LGHNA, CDR2 YSLEER. V was pared by 2 bases and J by 1 base, with 21 bases between. CDR3 sequence (DNA): TGCGCCAGCAGCCAACGAGTCCCGCTCGGGACTCCGTCCTACAATGAGCAGTTCTTC. Translation: CASSQRVPLGTPSYNEQFF.

This chain uses TRBV5-4 with TRBJ1-2; D may be TRBD1 (6 bases). V was clipped by 6 bases and J by 3 bases, with 15 bases between them. The CDR3 has 14 amino acids. Per the germline V gene, CDR1 is SGHNT and CDR2 is YYREEE (reference sequence). The CDR3 DNA reads TGTGCCAGCAACAGGGACAAGGGGGACTATGGCTACACCTTC. It translates to CASNRDKGDYGYTF.

The chain couples TRBV4-2 to TRBJ1-1, with TRBD1 identical over 11 bases. Germline V gene sequence: CDR1 LGHNA, CDR2 YNFKEQ. V shed 2 bases, J shed 4 bases, and the junction held 6 bases outside the gene matches. The CDR3 extends over 16 amino acids. The CDR3 here is CASSQLGGQGGTEAFF. The CDR3 DNA sequence: TGTGCCAGCAGCCAATTGGGGGGACAGGGGGGCACTGAAGCTTTCTTT.

The chain uses TRBV7-6 and TRBJ1-6; 7 bases agree with TRBD1. Unmatched junction bases numbered 13, after V lost 5 bases and J lost 6 bases. CDR3 length equals 17 residues. Germline lookup yields CDR1 SGHVS and CDR2 FNYEAQ. CDR3 protein: CASSRYRQGNLNSPLHF. CDR3 in DNA: TGTGCCAGCAGCCGATACCGACAGGGTAACCTTAATTCACCCCTCCACTTT.

The chain is built from TRBV19 and TRBJ1-1; D gene ambiguous. Germline CDR1 LNHDA, CDR2 SQIVND (reference sequence). V was trimmed by 4 bases and J by 4 bases, leaving 10 bases between them. This CDR3 has 13 amino acids. As DNA, the CDR3 is TGTGCCAGTAGTAGGTCGCGGGGCACTGAAGCTTTCTTT. It codes for CASSRSRGTEAFF.

The chain couples TRBV19 to TRBJ2-3; 7 bases match TRBD1. Germline CDR1 reads LNHDA; CDR2 reads SQIVND (reference sequence). V lost 6 bases and J lost 7; bases outside the gene matches: 13. The CDR3 consists of 15 residues. In nucleotides, the CDR3 is TGTGCCAGTAGCCCTTCCGGGACAGCGTATAATACGCAGTATTTT. This sequence encodes CASSPSGTAYNTQYF. Full variable domain (rest looked up from reference TRBV19 and TRBJ2-3): DGGITQSPKYLFRKEGQNVTLSCEQNLNHDAMYWYRQDPGQGLRLIYYSQIVNDFQKGDIAEGYSVSREKKESFPLTVTSAQKNPTAFYLCASSPSGTAYNTQYFGPGTRLTVL.

V is TRBV7-9 and J is TRBJ2-7; D possibly corresponds to TRBD1 (6 bases). Deletions cut 5 bases from V and 2 bases from J, with 22 bases between. Germline V gene lookup returns CDR1 SEHNR and CDR2 FQNEAQ (reference sequence). The length of the CDR3 is 17 residues. The CDR3 loop is CASSPRGGGGWTYEQYF. Here the CDR3 DNA reads TGTGCCAGCAGCCCCCGAGGGGGTGGGGGCTGGACCTACGAGCAGTACTTC. The whole variable domain, remainder taken from reference TRBV7-9 and TRBJ2-7, is DTGVSQNPRHKITKRGQNVTFRCDPISEHNRLYWYRQTLGQGPEFLTYFQNEAQLEKSRLLSDRFSAERPKGSFSTLEIQRTEQGDSAMYLCASSPRGGGGWTYEQYFGPGTRLTVT.

The V and J genes are TRBV6-5 and TRBJ1-5; D possibly corresponds to TRBD1 (5 bases). V shed 11 bases and J shed 3 bases, with 11 bases lying between them. The CDR3 is 12 residues long. CDR1 is MNHEY, CDR2 SVGAGI, per germline. In nucleotides, the CDR3 is TGTGCCGGGGGGGACCTCAATCAGCCCCAGCATTTT. Protein sequence: CAGGDLNQPQHF.

This chain connects TRBV30 to TRBJ1-6; no reliable D call. The ends were cut back, 3 bases at V and 4 bases at J, with 19 bases in the middle. Per germline, CDR1 GTSNPN and CDR2 SVGIG (reference sequence). CDR3 size: 17 residues. The CDR3 here is CAWSPTGSRLYNSPLHF. CDR3 sequence (DNA): TGTGCCTGGAGCCCTACCGGGAGTCGCCTGTATAATTCACCCCTCCACTTT.

There are a few counts of this clone. This chain connects TRBV5-1 to TRBJ1-1, with 9 bases that match TRBD1. Germline V CDR1 and CDR2: SGHRS, YFSETQ. The CDR3 length is 15 residues. The trim removed 4 bases at V and 4 bases at J, leaving 8 bases unmatched. The CDR3 region has the DNA TGCGCCAGCAGCGCGGGACAGGGAGGGATCACTGAAGCTTTCTTT. Translated: CASSAGQGGITEAFF.